The TCR beta chain described here comes from a study of CXCR3-negative and CXCR3-positive naive CD8 T cells. Study at large: Sequencing yielded about 150 million TRB reads, roughly 1.5 +/- 0.3 million per library. Study conclusions and caveats: Both of the naive subsets showed about the same high diversity, but memory CD8+ cells had much less. Hydrophobicity was higher for TRB CDR3s found in CXCR3-positive naive cells than in CXCR3-negative naive cells.

In preparing the TRB cDNA libraries, 5' RACE with UMI labels was used. TCRdb reprocessed the 5' RACE reads; each CDR3 protein has one entry and no DNA is given. Across some 150,000 distinct CDR3 sequences, the top ten clones capture around 0.28% of the sample. Points on this clonotype: Its matching antigen is unknown.

CDR3 size: 13 residues. Germline V gene sequence: CDR1 MNHEY, CDR2 SVGEGT. The chain couples TRBV6-2 or TRBV6-3 to TRBJ2-5; TCRdb's D gene call, TRBD2, goes unchecked for lack of DNA. Sequenced input: naive CXCR3+ CD8+ T cells from blood. Stated subset: CD45RO-CCR7+CD27+CD95- naive CD8+ T cells expressing CXCR3 (TNR3+). This TCR was sampled from a human donor in good health. Some clones in this sample may be carry-over from other donors' samples. The CDR3 spells CASSSGLEETQYF.